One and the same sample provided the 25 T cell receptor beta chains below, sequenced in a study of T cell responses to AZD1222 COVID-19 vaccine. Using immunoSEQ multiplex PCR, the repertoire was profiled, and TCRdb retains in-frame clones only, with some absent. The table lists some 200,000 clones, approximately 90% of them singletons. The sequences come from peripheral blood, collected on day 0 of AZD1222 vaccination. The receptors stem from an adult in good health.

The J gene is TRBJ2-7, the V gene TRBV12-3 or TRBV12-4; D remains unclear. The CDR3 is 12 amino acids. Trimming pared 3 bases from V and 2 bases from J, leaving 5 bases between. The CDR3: CASSLATYEQYF. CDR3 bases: TGTGCCAGCAGTTTGGCCACCTACGAGCAGTACTTC.

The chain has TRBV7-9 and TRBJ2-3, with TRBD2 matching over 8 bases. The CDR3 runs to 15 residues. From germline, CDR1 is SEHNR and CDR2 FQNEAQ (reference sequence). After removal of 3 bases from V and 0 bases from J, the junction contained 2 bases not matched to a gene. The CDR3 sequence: CASSLASGSTDTQYF. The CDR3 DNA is TGTGCCAGCAGCTTGGCTAGCGGGAGCACAGATACGCAGTATTTT. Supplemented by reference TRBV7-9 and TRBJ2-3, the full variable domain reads DTGVSQNPRHKITKRGQNVTFRCDPISEHNRLYWYRQTLGQGPEFLTYFQNEAQLEKSRLLSDRFSAERPKGSFSTLEIQRTEQGDSAMYLCASSLASGSTDTQYFGPGTRLTVL.

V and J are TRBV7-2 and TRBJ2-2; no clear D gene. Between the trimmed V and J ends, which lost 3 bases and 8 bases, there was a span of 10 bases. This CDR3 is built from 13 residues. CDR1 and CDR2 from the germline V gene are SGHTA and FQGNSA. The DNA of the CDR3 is TGTGCCAGCAGCTTGCACATGGAAGGGGAGCTGTTTTTT. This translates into CASSLHMEGELFF.

The CDR3 coding sequence is TGCGCCAGCAGCTTGTTTAAGGGATCCTACGAGCAGTACTTC. Amino acid sequence: CASSLFKGSYEQYF. This rearrangement joins TRBV5-1 to TRBJ2-7; D is unresolved. The ends were cut back, 1 base at V and 1 base at J, with 9 bases in the middle. The germline gives CDR1 SGHRS, CDR2 YFSETQ. The CDR3 spans 14 residues.

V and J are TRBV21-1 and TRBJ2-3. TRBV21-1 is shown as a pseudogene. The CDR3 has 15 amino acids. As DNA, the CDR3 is TGTGCCAGCAGCAAAGAAAGGTTATACACAGATACGCAGTATTTT. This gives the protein CASSKERLYTDTQYF.

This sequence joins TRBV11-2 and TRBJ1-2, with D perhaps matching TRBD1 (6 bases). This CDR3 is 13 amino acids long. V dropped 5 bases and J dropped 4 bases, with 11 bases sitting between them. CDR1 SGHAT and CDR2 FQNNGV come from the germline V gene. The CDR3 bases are TGTGCCAGCAGCCCTTCACAGGGCTATGGCTACACCTTC. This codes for CASSPSQGYGYTF. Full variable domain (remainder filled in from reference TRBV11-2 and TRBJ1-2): EAGVAQSPRYKIIEKRQSVAFWCNPISGHATLYWYQQILGQGPKLLIQFQNNGVVDDSQLPKDRFSAERLKGVDSTLKIQPAKLEDSAVYLCASSPSQGYGYTFGSGTRLTVV.

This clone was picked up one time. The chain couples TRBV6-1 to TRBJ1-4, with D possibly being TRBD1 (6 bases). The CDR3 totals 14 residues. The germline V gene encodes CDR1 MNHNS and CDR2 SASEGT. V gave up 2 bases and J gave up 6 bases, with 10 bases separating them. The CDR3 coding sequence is TGTGCCAGCAGTGAATGGGCAGGGGATGAAAAACTGTTTTTT. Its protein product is CASSEWAGDEKLFF.

Here the CDR3 reads CASSLRLHSGNTIYF. In DNA form, the CDR3 reads TGTGCCAGCAGTTTACGGTTACACTCTGGAAACACCATATATTTT. The V and J genes are TRBV27 and TRBJ1-3; D gene uncertain. With 2 bases removed from V and 0 bases from J, the gap between germline ends came to 8 bases. The germline CDR1 and CDR2 sequences are MNHEY and SMNVEV (reference sequence). This CDR3 is 15 amino acids long.

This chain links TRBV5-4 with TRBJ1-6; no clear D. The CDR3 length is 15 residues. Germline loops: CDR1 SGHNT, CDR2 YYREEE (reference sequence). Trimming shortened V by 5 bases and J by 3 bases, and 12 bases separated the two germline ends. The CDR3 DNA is TGTGCCAGCAGAGGGCAGGCTAGCTATAATTCACCCCTCCACTTT. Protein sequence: CASRGQASYNSPLHF.

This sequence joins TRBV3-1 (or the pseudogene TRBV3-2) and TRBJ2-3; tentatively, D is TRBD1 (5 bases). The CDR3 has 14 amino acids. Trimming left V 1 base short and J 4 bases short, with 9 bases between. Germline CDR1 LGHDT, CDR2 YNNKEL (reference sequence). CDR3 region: CASSQGTFPDTQYF. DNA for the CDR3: TGTGCCAGCAGCCAAGGGACATTTCCAGATACGCAGTATTTT.

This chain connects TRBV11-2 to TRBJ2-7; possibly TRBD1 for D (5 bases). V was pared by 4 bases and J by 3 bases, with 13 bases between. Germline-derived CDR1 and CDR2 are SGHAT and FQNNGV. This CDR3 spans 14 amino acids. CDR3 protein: CASSSIITGYEQYF. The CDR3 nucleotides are TGTGCCAGCAGCTCCATTATCACAGGCTACGAGCAGTACTTC.

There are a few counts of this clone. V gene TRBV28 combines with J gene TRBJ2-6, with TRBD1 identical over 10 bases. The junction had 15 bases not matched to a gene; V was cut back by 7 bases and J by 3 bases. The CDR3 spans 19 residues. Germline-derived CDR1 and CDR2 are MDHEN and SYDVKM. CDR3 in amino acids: CASTSGMGQGFFGANVLTF. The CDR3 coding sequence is TGTGCCAGCACCTCTGGTATGGGACAGGGGTTTTTTGGGGCCAACGTCCTGACTTTC.

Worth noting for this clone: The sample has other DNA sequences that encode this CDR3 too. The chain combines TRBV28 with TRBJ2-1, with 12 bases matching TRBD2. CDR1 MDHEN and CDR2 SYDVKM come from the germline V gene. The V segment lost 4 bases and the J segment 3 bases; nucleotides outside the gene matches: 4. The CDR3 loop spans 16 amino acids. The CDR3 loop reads CASSSLAGGSYNEQFF. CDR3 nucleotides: TGTGCCAGCAGTTCCCTAGCGGGAGGGAGCTACAATGAGCAGTTCTTC.

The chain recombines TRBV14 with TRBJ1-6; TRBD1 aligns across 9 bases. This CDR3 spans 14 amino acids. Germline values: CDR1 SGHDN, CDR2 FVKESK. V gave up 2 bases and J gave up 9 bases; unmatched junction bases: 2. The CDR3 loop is CASSQWDRASPLHF. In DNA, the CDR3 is TGTGCCAGCAGCCAATGGGACAGGGCTTCACCCCTCCACTTT.

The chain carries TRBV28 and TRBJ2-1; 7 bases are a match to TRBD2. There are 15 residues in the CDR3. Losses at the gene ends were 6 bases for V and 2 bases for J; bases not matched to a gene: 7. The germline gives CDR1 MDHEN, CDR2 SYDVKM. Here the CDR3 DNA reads TGTGCCAGCAGCTCGAGGACTAGGCCCTACAATGAGCAGTTCTTC. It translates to CASSSRTRPYNEQFF.

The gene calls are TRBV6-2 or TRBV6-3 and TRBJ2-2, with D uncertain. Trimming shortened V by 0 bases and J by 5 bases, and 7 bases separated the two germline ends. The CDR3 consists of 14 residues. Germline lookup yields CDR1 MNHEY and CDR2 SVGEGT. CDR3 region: CASSYSTGTGELFF. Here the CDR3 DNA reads TGTGCCAGCAGTTACTCGACTGGAACCGGGGAGCTGTTTTTT.

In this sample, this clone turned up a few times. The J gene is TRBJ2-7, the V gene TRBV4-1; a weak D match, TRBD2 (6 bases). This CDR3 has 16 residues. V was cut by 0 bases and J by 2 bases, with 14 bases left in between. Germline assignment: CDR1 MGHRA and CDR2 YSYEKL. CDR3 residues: CASSQEPGGRTYEQYF. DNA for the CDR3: TGCGCCAGCAGCCAAGAACCGGGTGGGAGGACCTACGAGCAGTACTTC.

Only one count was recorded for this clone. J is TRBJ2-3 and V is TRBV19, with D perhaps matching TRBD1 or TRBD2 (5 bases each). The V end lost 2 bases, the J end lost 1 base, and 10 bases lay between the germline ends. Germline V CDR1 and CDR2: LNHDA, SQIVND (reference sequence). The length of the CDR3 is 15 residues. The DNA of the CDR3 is TGTGCCAGTAGTATATCGGGGCACCGCACAGATACGCAGTATTTT. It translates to CASSISGHRTDTQYF.

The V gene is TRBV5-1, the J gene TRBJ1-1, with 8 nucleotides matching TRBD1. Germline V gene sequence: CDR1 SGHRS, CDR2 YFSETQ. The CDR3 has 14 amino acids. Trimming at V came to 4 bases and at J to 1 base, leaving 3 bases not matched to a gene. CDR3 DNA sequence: TGCGCCAGCAGCCAGGACAGGGCGAACACTGAAGCTTTCTTT. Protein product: CASSQDRANTEAFF.

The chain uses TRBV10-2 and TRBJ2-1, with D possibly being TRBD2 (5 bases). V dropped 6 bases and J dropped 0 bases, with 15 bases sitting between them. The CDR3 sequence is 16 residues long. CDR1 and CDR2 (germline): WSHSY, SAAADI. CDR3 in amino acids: CASRAEGGSSYNEQFF. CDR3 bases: TGCGCCAGCAGGGCAGAGGGTGGGAGCTCCTACAATGAGCAGTTCTTC.

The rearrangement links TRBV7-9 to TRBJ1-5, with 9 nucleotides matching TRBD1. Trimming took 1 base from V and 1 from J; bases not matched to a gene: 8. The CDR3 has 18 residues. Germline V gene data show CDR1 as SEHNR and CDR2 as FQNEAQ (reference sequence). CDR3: CASSLVRPGQGSNQPQHF. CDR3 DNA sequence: TGTGCCAGCAGCTTAGTCCGTCCGGGACAGGGAAGCAATCAGCCCCAGCATTTT.

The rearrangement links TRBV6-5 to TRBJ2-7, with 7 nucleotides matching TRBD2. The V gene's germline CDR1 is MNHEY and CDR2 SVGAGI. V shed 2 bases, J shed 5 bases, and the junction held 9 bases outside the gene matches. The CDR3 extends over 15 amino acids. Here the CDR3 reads CASSYAGLGPDEQYF. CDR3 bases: TGTGCCAGCAGTTACGCCGGACTAGGTCCAGACGAGCAGTACTTC.

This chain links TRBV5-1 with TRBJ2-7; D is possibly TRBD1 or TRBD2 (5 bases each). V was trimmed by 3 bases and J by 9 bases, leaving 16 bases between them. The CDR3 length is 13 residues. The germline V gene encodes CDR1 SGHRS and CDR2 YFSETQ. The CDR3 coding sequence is TGCGCCAGCAGCTGGGACGAAACCGATTTGCAGTACTTC. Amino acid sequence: CASSWDETDLQYF.

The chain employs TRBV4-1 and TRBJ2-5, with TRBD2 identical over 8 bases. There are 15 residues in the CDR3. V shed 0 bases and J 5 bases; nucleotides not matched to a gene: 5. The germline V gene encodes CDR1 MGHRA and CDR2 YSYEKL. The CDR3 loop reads CASSQETERGETQYF. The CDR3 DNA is TGCGCCAGCAGCCAAGAGACCGAGCGGGGGGAGACCCAGTACTTC.

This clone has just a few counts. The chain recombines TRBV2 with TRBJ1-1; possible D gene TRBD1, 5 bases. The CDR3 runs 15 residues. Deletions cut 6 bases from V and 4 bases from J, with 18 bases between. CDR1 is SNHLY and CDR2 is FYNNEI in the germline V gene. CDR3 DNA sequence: TGTGCCAGCAGATTCACGAGACAGCCGCCCACTGAAGCTTTCTTT. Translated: CASRFTRQPPTEAFF.